A selection of T cell receptor beta chains follows, all from one sample in a study of tumor-infiltrating lymphocytes in primary liver carcinoma. TCRdb used MiXCR to reprocess the multiplex PCR reads, holding one entry per CDR3 protein. The sample includes about 97,000 distinct CDR3 sequences, around 71% of them seen just once. What was sequenced was liver tumor tissue from sampling region 2. These receptor sequences come from a woman aged 60-75 years with primary liver carcinoma and hepatitis B virus infection. CDR3s include the opening cysteine and the closing phenylalanine or tryptophan. D genes are given only for firm matches.

TRBJ2-2	.	TRBV7-3	CASSFRDGYTGELFF
TRBJ2-3	.	TRBV29-1	CSVSGWGITDTQYF
TRBJ1-1	.	TRBV30	CAWSVLGAVYTEAFF
TRBJ2-1	TRBD1	TRBV28	CASSLWGTGKNEQFF
TRBJ2-7	TRBD1	TRBV6-2/TRBV6-3	CASSQDRFKLNYEQYF
TRBJ2-3	.	TRBV29-1	CSGDATDTQYF
TRBJ2-3	.	TRBV28	CVSSGGFTDTQYF
TRBJ2-7	.	TRBV19	CASSSGSYEQYF
TRBJ2-5	TRBD1	TRBV28	CASRQTGHETQYF
TRBJ2-1	.	TRBV11-3	CASGTGGYNEQFF
TRBJ1-6	.	TRBV30	CAWSVHFPSSYNSPLHF
TRBJ2-3	.	TRBV29-1	CSVGPGADTQYF
TRBJ2-1	.	TRBV12-3/TRBV12-4	CASSRVRGDYNGQFF
TRBJ1-2	.	TRBV28	CASSSPGEGRGYGYTF
TRBJ1-2	.	TRBV6-6	CAGNYEGNYGYTF
TRBJ2-2	.	TRBV5-6	CASSHGQGGTGELFF
TRBJ2-7	TRBD1	TRBV4-1	CASSHGLQGFERYF
TRBJ2-1	.	TRBV11-3	CASSLGNSNEQFF
TRBJ2-1	TRBD1	TRBV5-1	CASSLEGQGANEQFF
TRBJ1-2	TRBD1	TRBV28	CASSGGTGWYGYTF
TRBJ2-7	.	TRBV6-6	CASSYDSRVTTSYEQYF
TRBJ1-1	.	TRBV11-2	CDSNSKRAEAFF
TRBJ2-5	TRBD1	TRBV29-1	CSAPGQTYQETRYF
TRBJ2-3	TRBD2	TRBV6-1	CVSSGREGLAGVRNTDTQYF
TRBJ2-1	.	TRBV24-1	CATSDGGLNYNEQFF
TRBJ1-2	.	TRBV6-6	CAGSYSPGRSSNYGYTF
TRBJ2-1	.	TRBV11-2	CVSSLGINSYNEPFF
TRBJ2-7	TRBD1	TRBV14	CANSPRRGGVDEQYF
TRBJ1-5	TRBD1	TRBV6-1	CASSDRGTRDRNQPLHF
TRBJ2-5	TRBD2	TRBV28	CAGSRLAGGETQYF
TRBJ1-4	.	TRBV11-2	CASSFDRGGLELFF
TRBJ2-5	.	TRBV28	CASSGNSETQYF
TRBJ2-1	.	TRBV4-2	CASSQVGPGAPGGRHSYNEQFF
TRBJ2-3	TRBD2	TRBV28	CASTQTSGITDTRYF
TRBJ2-5	.	TRBV6-1	CATNPISGAGGTSYF
TRBJ2-1	.	TRBV28	CASSPQVRSSYNVQFF
TRBJ2-3	TRBD1	TRBV12-3/TRBV12-4	CASSFGDRGADTQYF
TRBJ1-5	TRBD1	TRBV30	CACSGRETGDQPQHF
TRBJ2-1	.	TRBV11-2	CVSSLGMGMPYNEQFF
TRBJ1-2	.	TRBV28	CASSSPFGGKVDGYTF
TRBJ2-1	TRBD2	TRBV11-3	CASSSGTSGKLEQFF
TRBJ1-2	TRBD1	TRBV6-6	CASTIGTDNDYGYTF
TRBJ1-2	.	TRBV11-2	CASSLDPIRAVRYGYTF
TRBJ2-2	.	TRBV5-1	CASSGTNTGELFF
TRBJ2-3	.	TRBV18	CASSPGINTDTQYF
TRBJ2-5	.	TRBV5-6	CASSSLTDYQETQYF
TRBJ1-2	.	TRBV29-1	CSVEGGNHGYTF
TRBJ1-2	TRBD1	TRBV7-9	CASSLTNGQAASGYTF
TRBJ1-1	.	TRBV11-2	CAGSLESGSEAFF
TRBJ2-1	.	TRBV12-3/TRBV12-4	CASSLDRYSGEQFF